This T cell receptor (beta chain) came from a study of cytomegalovirus exposure and HLA in healthy donors. V shed 4 bases and J shed 0 bases, with 10 bases lying between them. Germline loops: CDR1 SGHRS, CDR2 YFSETQ. This CDR3 has 14 residues. The PCR used 60 Vbeta and 13 Jbeta primers. Here immunoSEQ multiplex PCR was the method, and the copy in TCRdb shows in-frame clones only, minus some. Of 90,000 to 150,000 clones in the sample, about 80% were seen once. This receptor was taken from a woman aged 18-30 years in good health and CMV-seronegative. This rearrangement joins TRBV5-1 to TRBJ1-1; D call uncertain. Sequenced sample: PBMCs. Written as DNA, the CDR3 is TGCGCCAGCAGCCTGCGGCCCTTGAACACTGAAGCTTTCTTT. It translates to CASSLRPLNTEAFF.